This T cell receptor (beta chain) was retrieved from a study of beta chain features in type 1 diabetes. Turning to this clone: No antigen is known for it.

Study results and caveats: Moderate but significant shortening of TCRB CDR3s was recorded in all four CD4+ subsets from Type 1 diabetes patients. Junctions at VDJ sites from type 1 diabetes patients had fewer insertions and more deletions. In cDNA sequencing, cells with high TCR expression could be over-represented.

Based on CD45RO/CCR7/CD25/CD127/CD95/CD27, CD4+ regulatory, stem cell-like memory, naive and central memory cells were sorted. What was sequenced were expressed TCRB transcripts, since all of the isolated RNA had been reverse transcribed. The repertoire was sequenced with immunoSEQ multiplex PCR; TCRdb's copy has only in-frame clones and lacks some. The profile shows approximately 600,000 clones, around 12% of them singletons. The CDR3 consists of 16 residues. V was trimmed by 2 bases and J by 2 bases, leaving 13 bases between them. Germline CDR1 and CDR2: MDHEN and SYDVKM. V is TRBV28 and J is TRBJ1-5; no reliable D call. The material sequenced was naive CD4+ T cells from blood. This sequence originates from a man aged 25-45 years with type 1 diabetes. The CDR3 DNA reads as TGTGCCAGCAGTTTACCTGACCCTCCGGGCAATCAGCCCCAGCATTTT. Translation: CASSLPDPPGNQPQHF.